This T cell receptor beta chain was sequenced for a study of blood T cell repertoires in COVID-19. Libraries were prepared by immunoSEQ multiplex PCR; TCRdb keeps only in-frame clonotypes and omits some of them. The sample yields 200,000 to 250,000 clones, approximately 80% seen once. Trimming took off 5 bases at V and 4 bases at J, with 12 bases between the two ends. This CDR3 is 14 amino acids long. From germline, CDR1 is LNHDA and CDR2 SQIVND (reference sequence). J is TRBJ1-5 and V is TRBV19; tentative D call: TRBD1 (6 bases). This TCR was recovered from a man under 40 who had recovered from COVID-19. The sequenced material came from peripheral blood. The CDR3: CASSAGGLNQPQHF. The CDR3 DNA follows: TGTGCCAGTAGTGCGGGGGGCTTAAATCAGCCCCAGCATTTT.